Given below is one T cell receptor beta chain in context. Antigen: not known. The sample comes from a study of shared clonotypes between healthy human individuals. The study's findings and limits: The small donor group covered limited genetic and exposure diversity.

The CDR3 covers 13 residues. V lost 2 bases to trimming and J lost 6 bases, with 14 bases between them. From germline, CDR1 is GTSNPN and CDR2 SVGIG (reference sequence). The assay used deep level. The repertoire was sequenced with immunoSEQ multiplex PCR; TCRdb's copy has only in-frame clones and lacks some. The profile covers some 500,000 clones, with roughly three quarters appearing a single time and approximately 12% taken by the ten largest. The receptor's source is a woman aged 35 to 49 in good health. Some clones in this sample may be carry-over from other donors' samples. This chain links TRBV30 with TRBJ2-7, with D possibly matching TRBD1 (6 bases). What was sequenced was PBMCs. The CDR3 DNA is TGTGCCTGGAGTTTGGCAGCGACAGGCGAGCAGTACTTC. Residues: CAWSLAATGEQYF.